Presented here are 3 T cell receptor beta chains from one specimen sequenced in a study of T cells in pancreatic ductal adenocarcinoma. No neoadjuvant therapy was given to the selected pancreatic ductal adenocarcinoma patients before their surgery. Sequencing used immunoSEQ multiplex PCR; TCRdb keeps in-frame clones, though not all of them. The data show 4,000 to 6,000 clones, more than 70% seen once. Material: pancreatic tumor tissue. The receptors shown here come from a human donor with pancreatic ductal adenocarcinoma.

The chain joins TRBV7-2 to TRBJ2-7, with 12 bases fitting TRBD1. The germline V gene encodes CDR1 SGHTA and CDR2 FQGNSA. With V trimmed by 1 base and J by 5 bases, 0 bases remained unmatched. The CDR3 loop spans 14 amino acids. This CDR3 is CASSLGDRGHEQYF. Here the CDR3 DNA reads TGTGCCAGCAGCTTAGGGGACAGGGGGCACGAGCAGTACTTC.

The chain employs TRBV19 and TRBJ1-5; maybe TRBD1 (6 bases). The CDR3 is 16 amino acids. V lost 6 bases and J lost 3, with 18 bases in between. Germline V gene data show CDR1 as LNHDA and CDR2 as SQIVND (reference sequence). For the CDR3, the DNA is TGTGCCAGTAGCAGACAGGCAGTCCCTTCCAATCAGCCCCAGCATTTT. Amino acids: CASSRQAVPSNQPQHF.

The gene calls are TRBV2 and TRBJ1-1; D may be TRBD1 (6 bases). The CDR3 consists of 14 residues. Trimming left V 4 bases short and J 5 bases short, with 14 bases between. CDR1 and CDR2 from the germline V gene are SNHLY and FYNNEI. The CDR3 coding sequence is TGTGCCAGCAGTGCTACAGGGATAGGAACTGAAGCTTTCTTT. Amino acids: CASSATGIGTEAFF.